This T cell receptor beta chain was recovered during a study of cytomegalovirus exposure and HLA in healthy donors. The study's findings and limits: The study designated roughly 160 TCR beta chains cytomegalovirus-associated. Later analysis suggested links between common viral pathogens and several top significant clusters. There were reportedly fewer N-insertions in an Asian-associated ancestry cluster than the roughly 700-donor mean, in a later analysis.

The PCR employed 60 Vbeta primers together with 13 Jbeta primers. The repertoire was sequenced with immunoSEQ multiplex PCR; TCRdb's copy has only in-frame clones and lacks some. The repertoire holds approximately 97,000 clones, with about 60% as singletons. The V and J ends lost 3 bases and 1 base respectively, with 8 bases between them. CDR3 length equals 15 residues. The germline gives CDR1 SGHRS, CDR2 YFSETQ. Note on this clone: Its antigen is as yet unknown.

The sequence came from a human donor in good health. Input material: PBMCs. This sequence joins TRBV5-1 and TRBJ2-6, with D unresolved. The CDR3 protein is CASSSRASGANVLTF. The CDR3 DNA sequence: TGCGCCAGCAGCTCGCGAGCGTCTGGGGCCAACGTCCTGACTTTC.